This TCR beta chain is drawn from a study of long-term antiretroviral therapy in people with HIV. On this clone: The target antigen is unknown.

Donors each had at least one pre-ART PBMC sample and at least two post-ART ones. Samples were assayed with immunoSEQ v3.0 at survey level. Sequencing aimed at roughly 40,000-50,000 T-cell genomes per sample. Here immunoSEQ multiplex PCR was the method, and the copy in TCRdb shows in-frame clones only, minus some. The sample contains 15,000 to 20,000 clones, roughly 90% of which appear only once. Regarding the study as a whole: Before ART, certain clones expanded, and these dominated the repertoire at all time points. Transplant donor controls retained higher diversity, though diversity increased after ART.

The TCR originated in a man aged 55 to 70 with HIV. Sequences were derived from unsorted PBMCs, sampled 0.3 years after starting antiretroviral therapy.

The CDR3, as DNA: TGTGCCAGCAGCTTGTTAGCGGGAGACGAGCAGTACTTC. Translated: CASSLLAGDEQYF. The chain links TRBV7-2 to TRBJ2-7; 9 positions match TRBD2. CDR3 size: 13 residues. After removal of 3 bases from V and 5 bases from J, the junction contained 2 bases not matched to a gene. From germline, CDR1 is SGHTA and CDR2 FQGNSA.